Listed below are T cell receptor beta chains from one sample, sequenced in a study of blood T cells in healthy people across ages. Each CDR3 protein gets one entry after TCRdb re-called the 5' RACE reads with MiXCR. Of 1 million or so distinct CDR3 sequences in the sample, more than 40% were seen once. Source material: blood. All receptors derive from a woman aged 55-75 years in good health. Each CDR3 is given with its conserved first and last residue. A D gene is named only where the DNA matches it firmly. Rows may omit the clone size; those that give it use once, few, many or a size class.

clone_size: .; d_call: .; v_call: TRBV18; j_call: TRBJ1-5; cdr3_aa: CASSPGQYQPQHF; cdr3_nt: TGTGCCAGCTCACCGGGGCAGTATCAGCCCCAGCATTTT
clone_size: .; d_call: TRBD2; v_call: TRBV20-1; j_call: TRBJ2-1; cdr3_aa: CSATPRGSGRSSYNEQFF; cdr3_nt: TGCAGTGCCACCCCTCGGGGGAGCGGGAGGAGCTCCTACAATGAGCAGTTCTTC
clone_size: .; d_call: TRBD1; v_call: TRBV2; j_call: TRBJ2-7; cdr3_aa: CASSDPTGGIDEKYF; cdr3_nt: TGTGCCAGCAGTGACCCGACAGGGGGCATCGACGAGAAGTACTTC
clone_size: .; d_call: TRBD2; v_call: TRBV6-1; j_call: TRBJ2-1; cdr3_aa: CASNPRGKAGVLNNEQFF; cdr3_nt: TGTGCCAGCAACCCCCGGGGGAAGGCGGGAGTTCTTAACAATGAGCAGTTCTTC
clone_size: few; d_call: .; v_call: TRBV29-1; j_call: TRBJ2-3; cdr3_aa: CSVDPVGYF; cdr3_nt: TGCAGCGTTGACCCGGTAGGGTATTTT
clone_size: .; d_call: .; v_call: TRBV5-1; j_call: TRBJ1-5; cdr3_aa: CASSLQQGGQPQHF; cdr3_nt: TGCGCCAGCAGCCTTCAGCAGGGAGGCCAGCCCCAGCATTTT
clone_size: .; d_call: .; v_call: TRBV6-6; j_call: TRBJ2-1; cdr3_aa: CASGRQSKSGEQFF; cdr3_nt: TGTGCCAGCGGACGACAGTCGAAAAGTGGTGAGCAGTTCTTC
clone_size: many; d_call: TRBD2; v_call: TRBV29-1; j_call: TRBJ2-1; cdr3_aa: CSVASGRLYNEQFF; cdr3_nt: TGCAGCGTTGCAAGCGGGAGGCTCTACAATGAGCAGTTCTTC
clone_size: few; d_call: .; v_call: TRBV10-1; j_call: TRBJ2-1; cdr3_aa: CASSESGRGEQFF; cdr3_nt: TGCGCCAGCAGTGAGTCCGGCCGCGGTGAGCAGTTCTTC
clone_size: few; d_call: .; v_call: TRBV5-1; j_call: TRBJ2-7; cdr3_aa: CASSLGLDNEQYF; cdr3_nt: TGCGCCAGCAGCCTTGGCTTGGACAACGAGCAGTACTTC
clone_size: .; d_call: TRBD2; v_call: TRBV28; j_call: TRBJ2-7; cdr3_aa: CASSPARLAGGHEQYF; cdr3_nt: TGTGCCAGCAGCCCAGCCCGACTAGCGGGAGGACACGAGCAGTACTTC
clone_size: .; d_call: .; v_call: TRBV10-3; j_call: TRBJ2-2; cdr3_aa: CASQQGGTNTGELFF; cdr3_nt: TGTGCCTCACAACAAGGGGGGACAAACACCGGGGAGCTGTTTTTT
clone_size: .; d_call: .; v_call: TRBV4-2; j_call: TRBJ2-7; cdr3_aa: CASSQDARSTYEQYF; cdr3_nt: TGTGCCAGCAGCCAAGACGCTCGGAGCACCTACGAGCAGTACTTC
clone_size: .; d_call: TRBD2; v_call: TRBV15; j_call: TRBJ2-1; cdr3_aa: CATGIAGVGEQFF; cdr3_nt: TGTGCCACGGGGATAGCGGGAGTGGGTGAGCAGTTCTTC
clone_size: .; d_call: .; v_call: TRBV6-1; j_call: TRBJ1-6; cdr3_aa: CASSETQNSPLHF; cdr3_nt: TGTGCCAGCAGTGAAACTCAAAATTCACCCCTCCACTTT
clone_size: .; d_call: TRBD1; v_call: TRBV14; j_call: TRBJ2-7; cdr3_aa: CASSRPHGTGEQYF; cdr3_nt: TGTGCCAGCAGCCGGCCGCACGGGACAGGCGAGCAGTACTTC
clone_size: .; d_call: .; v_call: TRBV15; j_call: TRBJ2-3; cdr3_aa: CATSRPGADTQYF; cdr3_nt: TGTGCCACCAGCAGGCCAGGGGCGGATACGCAGTATTTT
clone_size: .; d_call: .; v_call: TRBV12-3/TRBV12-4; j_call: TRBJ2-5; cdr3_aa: CASSYLMRETQYF; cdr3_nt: TGTGCCAGCAGTTATCTAATGCGGGAGACCCAGTACTTC
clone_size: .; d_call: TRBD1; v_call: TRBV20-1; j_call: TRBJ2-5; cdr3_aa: CSEQGGLRETQYF; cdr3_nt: TGCAGTGAGCAAGGGGGCCTCCGGGAGACCCAGTACTTC
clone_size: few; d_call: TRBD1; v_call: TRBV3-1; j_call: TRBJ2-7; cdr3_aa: CASSHPGQGRYEQYF; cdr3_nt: TGTGCCAGCAGCCATCCGGGACAGGGGCGATACGAGCAGTACTTC